The clone carrying this T cell receptor beta chain was observed a handful of times. The sample originates from a study of beta chain features in type 1 diabetes. The CDR3 is made up of 17 amino acids. With 0 bases clipped from V and 2 bases from J, the junction kept 3 bases outside the gene matches. Looked up from germline, CDR1 is SGHRS and CDR2 is YFSETQ. Expressed TCRB transcripts got sequenced, as all isolated RNA was reverse transcribed. Method: immunoSEQ multiplex PCR; TCRdb's copy keeps in-frame clones and lacks some. The top ten clones hold just under 0.035% of a sample with around 240,000 clones, 9.6% of them seen once.

This receptor was identified in a young woman in good health. J is TRBJ2-7 and V is TRBV5-1; 15 bases line up with TRBD2. Specimen: naive CD4+ T cells from blood. CDR3 coding DNA: TGCGCCAGCAGCTTGGCCGGGACTAGCGGGGGGACCTACGAGCAGTACTTC. It yields the protein CASSLAGTSGGTYEQYF.